The 30 T cell receptor beta chains listed next were all sequenced from one sample in a study of blood T cell dynamics during melanoma immunotherapy. The time point is: pre-treatment baseline. TCRdb keeps only in-frame clones here, not all; method: immunoSEQ multiplex PCR. The table lists roughly 7,000 clones, over 80% of them singletons. The starting material was blood, obtained from a patient treated with checkpoint blockade. Receptor source: a human donor with melanoma. Some clones in this sample may be carry-over from other donors' samples.

The chain employs TRBV19 and TRBJ2-7; 12 nucleotides align to TRBD2. Unmatched junction bases numbered 3, after V lost 4 bases and J lost 2 bases. This CDR3 is built from 15 residues. The germline V gene has CDR1 LNHDA and CDR2 SQIVND (reference sequence). In DNA, the CDR3 is TGTGCCAGTAGTAGACTAGCGGGAGAAACCTACGAGCAGTACTTC. This translates into CASSRLAGETYEQYF.

This clone was detected only once. The rearrangement links TRBV27 to TRBJ1-5; 8 bases agree with TRBD1. Trimming took 5 bases from V and 1 from J; bases not matched to a gene: 7. The germline CDR1 and CDR2 sequences are MNHEY and SMNVEV (reference sequence). The CDR3 consists of 16 residues. The CDR3 DNA reads TGTGCCAGCAGTGAAGTTTGGACAGGGAGCAATCAGCCCCAGCATTTT. Encoded protein: CASSEVWTGSNQPQHF.

The chain uses TRBV7-9 and TRBJ2-7, with D possibly matching TRBD2 (6 bases). The CDR3 is 14 residues long. The germline V and J ends were trimmed by 1 base and 2 bases, with 9 bases remaining between them. Germline V lookup: CDR1 SEHNR, CDR2 FQNEAQ (reference sequence). This chain's CDR3 is CASSLGGGPYEQYF. Here the CDR3 DNA reads TGTGCCAGCAGCTTAGGGGGAGGCCCCTACGAGCAGTACTTC.

This clone appeared a single time. For the CDR3, the DNA is TGTGCCAGCAGTGAGTTCCGGGGCAGCAATCAGCCCCAGCATTTT. Translation gives CASSEFRGSNQPQHF. The chain is built from TRBV2 and TRBJ1-5; weak D call: TRBD1 (5 bases). Per germline, CDR1 SNHLY and CDR2 FYNNEI. V lost 3 bases to trimming and J lost 1 base, with 10 bases between them. There are 15 residues in the CDR3.

The chain employs TRBV10-3 and TRBJ2-5, with 9 positions matching TRBD2. From germline, CDR1 is ENHRY and CDR2 SYGVKD. The CDR3 loop spans 14 amino acids. V lost 3 bases and J lost 6; bases outside the gene matches: 5. CDR3 residues: CAISDLAGEKTQYF. In DNA form, the CDR3 reads TGTGCCATCAGTGACTTAGCGGGAGAAAAGACCCAGTACTTC.

The V call is TRBV2, the J call TRBJ2-5, with 8 bases fitting TRBD1. TRBJ2-7 explains the end of the DNA better; the J call may be wrong. This CDR3 spans 14 amino acids. Germline V gives CDR1 SNHLY, CDR2 FYNNEI. The CDR3 loop is CASRKGQVLYEQYF. CDR3 nucleotide sequence: TGTGCCAGCAGAAAGGGACAGGTACTCTACGAGCAGTACTTC.

V usage is TRBV5-1 and J usage is TRBJ2-3, with 8 bases identical to TRBD2. This CDR3 is 19 amino acids long. The V and J ends lost 4 bases and 2 bases, in that order; junction bases with no gene match: 18. Per germline, CDR1 SGHRS and CDR2 YFSETQ. CDR3 residues: CASSTRGGTRVPYTDTQYF. CDR3 DNA sequence: TGCGCCAGCAGCACCCGCGGGGGGACTAGGGTCCCCTACACAGATACGCAGTATTTT.

V and J are TRBV5-1 and TRBJ2-3; 8 nucleotides align to TRBD2. The germline gives CDR1 SGHRS, CDR2 YFSETQ. The V and J ends lost 1 base and 7 bases, in that order; junction bases with no gene match: 5. The CDR3 consists of 14 residues. This chain's CDR3 is CASSLTGGENTQYF. The CDR3 DNA follows: TGCGCCAGCAGCTTGACCGGGGGGGAAAATACGCAGTATTTT.

This chain connects TRBV5-1 to TRBJ2-7; D not certain. Trimming removed 4 bases at V and 5 bases at J, with 13 bases between. The CDR3 sequence is 13 residues long. Germline CDR1 and CDR2: SGHRS and YFSETQ. This chain's CDR3 is CASSRVDAHEQYF. The DNA of the CDR3 is TGCGCCAGCAGCCGAGTAGACGCGCACGAGCAGTACTTC.

J is TRBJ1-6 and V is TRBV6-1; D call uncertain. Germline CDR1 is MNHNS and CDR2 is SASEGT. The CDR3 runs 14 residues. Trimming pared 4 bases from V and 4 bases from J, leaving 8 bases between. For the CDR3, the DNA is TGTGCCAGCAGTGTCGAACGGTATAATTCACCCCTCCACTTT. Translating gives CASSVERYNSPLHF.

This chain joins TRBV27 and TRBJ2-2; D unresolved. V lost 0 bases, J lost 4 bases, and 6 bases lay in between. The CDR3 sequence is 14 residues long. The germline CDR1 and CDR2 sequences are MNHEY and SMNVEV (reference sequence). The CDR3 loop is CASSLSGLTGELFF. CDR3 nucleotide sequence: TGTGCCAGCAGTTTATCAGGTCTCACCGGGGAGCTGTTTTTT.

This chain joins TRBV9 and TRBJ1-2; no firm D call. The CDR3 sequence is 13 residues long. Germline CDR1 is SGDLS and CDR2 is YYNGEE. Trimming took 0 bases from V and 4 from J, leaving 7 bases between them. The CDR3 region has the DNA TGTGCCAGCAGCGTAGGACTGACCTATGGCTACACCTTC. This gives the protein CASSVGLTYGYTF.

This chain joins TRBV4-2 and TRBJ2-1; a weak D match, TRBD2 (6 bases). Germline assignment: CDR1 LGHNA and CDR2 YNFKEQ. Trimming cost V 0 bases and J 6 bases, with 9 bases left between them. CDR3 size: 14 residues. CDR3 coding DNA: TGTGCCAGCAGCCAAGATGGAGGGCTCAATGAGCAGTTCTTC. This translates into CASSQDGGLNEQFF.

The chain has TRBV5-1 and TRBJ2-3; D may be TRBD2 (5 bases). Germline lookup yields CDR1 SGHRS and CDR2 YFSETQ. This CDR3 contains 14 residues. V was cut by 6 bases and J by 0 bases, with 11 bases left in between. The CDR3 sequence is CASMEALSTDTQYF. As DNA, the CDR3 is TGCGCCAGCATGGAGGCGTTGAGCACAGATACGCAGTATTTT.

The rearrangement joins TRBV7-8 to TRBJ2-5, with D perhaps given as TRBD1 or TRBD2 (5 bases each). Trimming took 1 base from V and 5 from J, leaving 14 bases between them. The CDR3 is 15 amino acids. Germline V gene sequence: CDR1 SGHVS, CDR2 FQNEAQ. CDR3 in DNA: TGTGCCAGCAGCTTAGGAGGGACCCGGCGGGAGACCCAGTACTTC. Encoded protein: CASSLGGTRRETQYF.

The chain is built from TRBV5-1 and TRBJ2-3; 7 bases fit TRBD1. Germline-derived CDR1 and CDR2 are SGHRS and YFSETQ. The CDR3 extends over 14 amino acids. V lost 4 bases to trimming and J lost 1 base; unmatched junction nucleotides: 3. The CDR3 region has the DNA TGCGCCAGCAGCGGAACAGGGGGCACAGATACGCAGTATTTT. Its translation is CASSGTGGTDTQYF.

This clone appeared a few times. V is TRBV6-6 and J is TRBJ1-1; 7 bases fit TRBD1. The germline V gene has CDR1 MNHNY and CDR2 SVGAGI (reference sequence). The CDR3 contains 14 residues. The J segment lost 3 bases and the V segment lost 6 bases, leaving 7 bases of the junction unmatched. Here the CDR3 reads CASSFRGMDTEAFF. CDR3 coding DNA: TGTGCCAGCAGCTTCAGGGGGATGGACACTGAAGCTTTCTTT.

This chain connects TRBV2 to TRBJ2-2; D remains unclear. Germline-derived CDR1 and CDR2 are SNHLY and FYNNEI. The CDR3 runs to 14 residues. Trimming shortened V by 9 bases and J by 5 bases, and 16 bases separated the two germline ends. Written as DNA, the CDR3 is TGTGCCAGTAGCCCAACCCTGGGGACCGGGGAGCTGTTTTTT. This translates into CASSPTLGTGELFF. Variable domain in full (rest from reference TRBV2 and TRBJ2-2): EPEVTQTPSHQVTQMGQEVILRCVPISNHLYFYWYRQILGQKVEFLVSFYNNEISEKSEIFDDQFSVERPDGSNFTLKIRSTKLEDSAMYFCASSPTLGTGELFFGEGSRLTVL.

The rearrangement links TRBV19 to TRBJ2-2; D remains unclear. V lost 10 bases to trimming and J lost 2 bases, with 14 bases between them. This CDR3 has 14 residues. CDR1 LNHDA and CDR2 SQIVND come from the germline V gene (reference sequence). Written as DNA, the CDR3 is TGTGCCACCCGACATTCCTCCAACACCGGGGAGCTGTTTTTT. It translates to CATRHSSNTGELFF. The full variable domain, its missing parts supplied by reference TRBV19 and TRBJ2-2, is DGGITQSPKYLFRKEGQNVTLSCEQNLNHDAMYWYRQDPGQGLRLIYYSQIVNDFQKGDIAEGYSVSREKKESFPLTVTSAQKNPTAFYLCATRHSSNTGELFFGEGSRLTVL.

This sequence joins TRBV27 and TRBJ2-1; 7 bases map to TRBD2. V gave up 5 bases and J gave up 4 bases; unmatched junction bases: 8. There are 15 residues in the CDR3. From germline, CDR1 is MNHEY and CDR2 SMNVEV (reference sequence). Here the CDR3 reads CASSTSGGSYNEQFF. CDR3 sequence (DNA): TGTGCCAGCAGTACCAGTGGCGGGAGTTACAATGAGCAGTTCTTC.

Comment on this clone: Germline is not matched at one junction end, which may reflect a read error. This chain uses TRBV7-6 with TRBJ2-7; D gene ambiguous. CDR1 SGHVS and CDR2 FNYEAQ come from the germline V gene. This CDR3 comprises 13 residues. The CDR3 loop reads CASSLRAGDPPNF. CDR3 DNA sequence: TGTGCCAGCAGCTTAAGGGCAGGCGACCCCCCGAACTTC.

The chain joins TRBV5-5 to TRBJ1-1; possibly TRBD1 for D (5 bases). The V end lost 2 bases, the J end lost 6 bases, and 11 bases lay between the germline ends. The CDR3 is 13 residues long. Germline values: CDR1 SGHKS, CDR2 YYEKEE (reference sequence). The CDR3 coding sequence is TGTGCCAGCAGCTTCAGGGTAAGCGCTGAAGCTTTCTTT. As protein: CASSFRVSAEAFF.

This rearrangement joins TRBV11-2 to TRBJ1-5; D is undetermined. V shed 5 bases and J shed 3 bases, with 11 bases lying between them. Germline V gene sequence: CDR1 SGHAT, CDR2 FQNNGV. This CDR3 is built from 14 residues. The CDR3 DNA is TGTGCCAGCAGCCCAAGTTTGAACAATCAGCCCCAGCATTTT. As protein: CASSPSLNNQPQHF.

The chain combines TRBV19 with TRBJ2-5; 12 nucleotides line up with TRBD2. The DNA end is more similar to TRBJ2-7, so the J call may be wrong. Per the germline V gene, CDR1 is LNHDA and CDR2 is SQIVND (reference sequence). The CDR3 spans 15 residues. The CDR3 reads CASSRLAGETYEQYF. In nucleotides, the CDR3 is TGTGCCAGTAGTAGACTAGCGGGAGAAACCTACGAGCAGTACTTC.

This clone is a singleton in its sample. The gene calls are TRBV7-9 and TRBJ2-5; TRBD1 agrees at 8 bases. From germline, CDR1 is SEHNR and CDR2 FQNEAQ (reference sequence). V dropped 6 bases and J dropped 4; count of bases not matched to a gene: 16. The CDR3 has 17 residues. The DNA of the CDR3 is TGTGCCAGCAGTCTAGGTGACAGGGGCCCGTCCAGAGAGACCCAGTACTTC. Its translation is CASSLGDRGPSRETQYF.

V and J are TRBV7-9 and TRBJ1-1; D unclear. Germline V CDR1 and CDR2: SEHNR, FQNEAQ (reference sequence). The CDR3 totals 12 residues. Trimming removed 6 bases at V and 0 bases at J, with 5 bases between. CDR3 residues: CASRYMNTEAFF. The CDR3 DNA follows: TGTGCCAGCAGGTATATGAACACTGAAGCTTTCTTT.

The CDR3 sequence: CASSLYYQETQYF. CDR3 bases: TGCGCCAGCAGCTTGTATTACCAAGAGACCCAGTACTTC. The chain links TRBV5-1 to TRBJ2-5, with D hard to call. Trimming left V 1 base short and J 0 bases short, with 4 bases between. Germline assignment: CDR1 SGHRS and CDR2 YFSETQ. CDR3 length: 13 residues.

J is TRBJ2-5 and V is TRBV27, with 7 positions matching TRBD1. The end of the DNA aligns better with TRBJ2-7, so the J call may be wrong. Germline CDR1 reads MNHEY; CDR2 reads SMNVEV (reference sequence). The CDR3 has 12 amino acids. The CDR3 nucleotides read TGTGCCAACCCAGACAGGGAGTACGAGCAGTACTTC. Its protein is CANPDREYEQYF.

This clone is a singleton in its sample. The CDR3 DNA reads TGCGCCAGCAGCTTGTCCTCTAGCTCCTACAATGAGCAGTTCTTC. The encoded protein is CASSLSSSSYNEQFF. The chain recombines TRBV5-1 with TRBJ2-1; D call uncertain. The V gene's germline CDR1 is SGHRS and CDR2 YFSETQ. The CDR3 extends over 15 amino acids. V lost 1 base to trimming and J lost 0 bases, with 8 bases between them.

V and J are TRBV2 and TRBJ2-3, with 10 bases lining up with TRBD2. V dropped 6 bases and J dropped 1; count of bases not matched to a gene: 1. The CDR3 sequence is 14 residues long. Per germline, CDR1 SNHLY and CDR2 FYNNEI. This CDR3 reads CASRGTSGTDTQYF. The CDR3 DNA reads as TGTGCCAGCAGGGGGACTAGCGGCACAGATACGCAGTATTTT.